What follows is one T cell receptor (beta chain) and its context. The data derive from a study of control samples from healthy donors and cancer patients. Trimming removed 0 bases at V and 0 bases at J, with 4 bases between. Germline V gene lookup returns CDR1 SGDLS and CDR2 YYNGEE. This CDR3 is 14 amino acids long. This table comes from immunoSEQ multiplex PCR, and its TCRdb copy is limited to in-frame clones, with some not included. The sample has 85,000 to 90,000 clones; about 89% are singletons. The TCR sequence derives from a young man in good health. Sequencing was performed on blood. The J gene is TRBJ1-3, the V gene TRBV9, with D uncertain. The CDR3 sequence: CASSVDYSGNTIYF. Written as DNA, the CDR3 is TGTGCCAGCAGCGTAGATTACTCTGGAAACACCATATATTTT. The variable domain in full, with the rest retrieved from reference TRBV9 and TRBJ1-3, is DSGVTQTPKHLITATGQRVTLRCSPRSGDLSVYWYQQSLDQGLQFLIQYYNGEERAKGNILERFSAQQFPDLHSELNLSSLELGDSALYFCASSVDYSGNTIYFGEGSWLTVV.